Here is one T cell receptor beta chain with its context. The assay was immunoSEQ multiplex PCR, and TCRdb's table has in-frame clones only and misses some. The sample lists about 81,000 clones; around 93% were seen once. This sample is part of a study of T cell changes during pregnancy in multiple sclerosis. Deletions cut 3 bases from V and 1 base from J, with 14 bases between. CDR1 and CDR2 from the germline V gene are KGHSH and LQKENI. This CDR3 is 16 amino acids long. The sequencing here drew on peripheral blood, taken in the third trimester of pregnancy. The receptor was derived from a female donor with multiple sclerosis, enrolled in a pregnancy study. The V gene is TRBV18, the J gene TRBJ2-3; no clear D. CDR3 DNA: TGTGCCAGCTCACCTTCGTTCTCCCAGGGCACAGATACGCAGTATTTT. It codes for CASSPSFSQGTDTQYF. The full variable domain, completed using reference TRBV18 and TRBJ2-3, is NAGVMQNPRHLVRRRGQEARLRCSPMKGHSHVYWYRQLPEEGLKFMVYLQKENIIDESGMPKERFSAEFPKEGPSILRIQQVVRGDSAAYFCASSPSFSQGTDTQYFGPGTRLTVL.